This T cell receptor beta chain was captured in a study of response to subunit inactivated influenza vaccine. This clonotype has more than one count but fewer than ten. TCRdb analysed the RT-PCR reads with MiXCR anew, one entry per CDR3 protein. The sample yields more than 450,000 distinct CDR3 sequences, 10% to 15% seen once. With V trimmed by 0 bases and J by 10 bases, 6 bases remained unmatched. Germline loops: CDR1 SGHRS, CDR2 YFSETQ. The CDR3 is made up of 15 amino acids. The receptor was isolated from a middle-aged man who received an inactivated influenza vaccine. The chain couples TRBV5-1 to TRBJ1-6; 8 bases are a match to TRBD1. Source: PBMCs from blood, taken on the day of vaccination. CDR3 loop: CASSLAGQGISPLHF. The DNA of the CDR3 is TGCGCCAGCAGCTTGGCCGGACAGGGAATCTCACCCCTCCACTTT. The entire variable domain, with the rest obtained from reference TRBV5-1 and TRBJ1-6, is as follows: KAGVTQTPRYLIKTRGQQVTLSCSPISGHRSVSWYQQTPGQGLQFLFEYFSETQRNKGNFPGRFSGRQFSNSRSEMNVSTLELGDSALYLCASSLAGQGISPLHFGNGTRLTVT.